This TCR beta chain is drawn from a study of PD-1 blockade in classical Hodgkin lymphoma. The overall study: Nivolumab dosing for patients was 3 mg/kg, administered intravenously every 2 weeks. General study points: By C4D1, diversity of CD4+ TCRs had risen significantly, whereas that of CD8+ TCRs had not.

With respect to this clone: What it binds is unknown. The sample contains more than one DNA sequence encoding this CDR3.

Time point denoted: cycle 4 day 1 (C4D1), after 5 to 7 weeks of nivolumab. Following autologous stem cell transplantation, relapse occurred in every patient, and exposure to brentuximab vedotin varied. Best responses fell into complete response, partial response or progressive disease. This table comes from immunoSEQ multiplex PCR, and its TCRdb copy is limited to in-frame clones, with some not included. The table includes roughly 56,000 clones, 70% to 90% detected once. The V end lost 2 bases, the J end lost 7 bases, and 6 bases lay between the germline ends. CDR1 is MNHEY and CDR2 is SVGAGI in the germline V gene. CDR3 size: 12 residues.

This receptor was identified in a human donor with classical Hodgkin lymphoma. The sequencing used peripheral blood mononuclear cells (PBMCs), collected before the fourth cycle of nivolumab. The rearrangement uses TRBV6-5 and TRBJ2-1, with D uncertain. The CDR3 is CASSYDSNEQFF. In DNA form, the CDR3 reads TGTGCCAGCAGTTACGACTCGAATGAGCAGTTCTTC.